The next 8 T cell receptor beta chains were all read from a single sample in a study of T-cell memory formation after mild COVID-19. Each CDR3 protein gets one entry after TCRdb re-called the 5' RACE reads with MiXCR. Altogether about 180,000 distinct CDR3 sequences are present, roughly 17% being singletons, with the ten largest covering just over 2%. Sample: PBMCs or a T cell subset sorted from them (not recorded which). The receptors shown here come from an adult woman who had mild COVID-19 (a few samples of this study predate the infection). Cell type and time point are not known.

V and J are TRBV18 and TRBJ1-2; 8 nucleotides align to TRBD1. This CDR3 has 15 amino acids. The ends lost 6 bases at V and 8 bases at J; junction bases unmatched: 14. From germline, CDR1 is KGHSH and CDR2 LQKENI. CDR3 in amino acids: CASSPKTGASEGYTF. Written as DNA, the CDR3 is TGTGCCAGCTCCCCTAAGACAGGGGCAAGTGAGGGCTACACCTTC. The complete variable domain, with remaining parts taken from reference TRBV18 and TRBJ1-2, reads NAGVMQNPRHLVRRRGQEARLRCSPMKGHSHVYWYRQLPEEGLKFMVYLQKENIIDESGMPKERFSAEFPKEGPSILRIQQVVRGDSAAYFCASSPKTGASEGYTFGSGTRLTVV.

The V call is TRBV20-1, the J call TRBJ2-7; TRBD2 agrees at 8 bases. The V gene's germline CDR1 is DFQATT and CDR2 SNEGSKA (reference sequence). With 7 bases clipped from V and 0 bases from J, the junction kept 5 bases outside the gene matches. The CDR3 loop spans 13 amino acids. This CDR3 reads CSEKRGSSYEQYF. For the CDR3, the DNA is TGCAGTGAGAAGCGGGGGAGCTCCTACGAGCAGTACTTC.

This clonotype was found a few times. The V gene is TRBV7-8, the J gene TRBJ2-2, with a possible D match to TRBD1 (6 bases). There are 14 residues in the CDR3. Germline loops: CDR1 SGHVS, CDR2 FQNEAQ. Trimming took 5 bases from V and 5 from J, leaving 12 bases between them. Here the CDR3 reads CASSDYRVTGELFF. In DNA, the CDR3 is TGTGCCAGCAGCGATTACAGGGTAACCGGGGAGCTGTTTTTT.

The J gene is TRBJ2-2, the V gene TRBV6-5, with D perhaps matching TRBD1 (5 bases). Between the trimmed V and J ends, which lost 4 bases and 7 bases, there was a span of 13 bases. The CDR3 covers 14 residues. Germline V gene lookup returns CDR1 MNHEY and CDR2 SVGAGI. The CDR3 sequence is CASSFPRVGGELFF. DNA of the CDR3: TGTGCCAGCAGTTTCCCCAGGGTTGGCGGGGAGCTGTTTTTT.

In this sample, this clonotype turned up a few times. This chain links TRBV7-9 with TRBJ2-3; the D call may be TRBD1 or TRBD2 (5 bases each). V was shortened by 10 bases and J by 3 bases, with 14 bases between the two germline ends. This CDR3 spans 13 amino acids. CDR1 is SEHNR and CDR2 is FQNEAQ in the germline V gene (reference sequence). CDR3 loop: CATKGRSTDTQYF. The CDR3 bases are TGTGCCACCAAGGGACGGAGTACAGATACGCAGTATTTT.

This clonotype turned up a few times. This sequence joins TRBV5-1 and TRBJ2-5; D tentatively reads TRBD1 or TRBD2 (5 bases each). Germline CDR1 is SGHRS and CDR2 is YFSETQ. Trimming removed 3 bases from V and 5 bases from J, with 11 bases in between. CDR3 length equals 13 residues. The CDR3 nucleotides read TGCGCCAGCAGCTCCCCGGGGCGGGAGACCCAGTACTTC. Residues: CASSSPGRETQYF.

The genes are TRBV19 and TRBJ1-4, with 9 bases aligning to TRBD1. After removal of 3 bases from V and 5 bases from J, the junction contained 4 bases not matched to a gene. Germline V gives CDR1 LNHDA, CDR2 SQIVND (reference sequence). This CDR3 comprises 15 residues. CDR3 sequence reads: CASSIWTGENEKLFF. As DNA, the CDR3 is TGTGCCAGTAGTATTTGGACAGGGGAGAATGAAAAACTGTTTTTT.

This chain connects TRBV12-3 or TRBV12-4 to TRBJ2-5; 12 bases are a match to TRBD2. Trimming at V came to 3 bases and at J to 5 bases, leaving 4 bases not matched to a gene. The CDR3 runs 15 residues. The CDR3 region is CASSLTSGGMETQYF. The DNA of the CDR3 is TGTGCCAGCAGTTTGACTAGCGGGGGAATGGAGACCCAGTACTTC.